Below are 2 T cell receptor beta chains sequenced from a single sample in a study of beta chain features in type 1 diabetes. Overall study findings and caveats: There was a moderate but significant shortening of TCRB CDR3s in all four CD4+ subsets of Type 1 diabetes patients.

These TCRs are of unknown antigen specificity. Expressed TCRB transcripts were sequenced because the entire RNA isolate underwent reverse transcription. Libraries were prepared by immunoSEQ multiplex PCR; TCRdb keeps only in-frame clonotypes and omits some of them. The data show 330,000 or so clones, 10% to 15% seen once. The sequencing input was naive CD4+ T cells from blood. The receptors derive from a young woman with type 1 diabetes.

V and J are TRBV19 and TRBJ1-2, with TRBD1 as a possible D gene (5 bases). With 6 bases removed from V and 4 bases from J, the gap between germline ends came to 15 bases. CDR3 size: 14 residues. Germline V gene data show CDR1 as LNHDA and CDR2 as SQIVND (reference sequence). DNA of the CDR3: TGTGCCAGTAGCCCCGGGGGTTCGGCCTATGGCTACACCTTC. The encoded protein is CASSPGGSAYGYTF.

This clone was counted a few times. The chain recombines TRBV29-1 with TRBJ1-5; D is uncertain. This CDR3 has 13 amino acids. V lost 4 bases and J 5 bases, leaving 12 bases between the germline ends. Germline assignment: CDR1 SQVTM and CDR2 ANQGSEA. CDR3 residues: CSVGHPTYQPQHF. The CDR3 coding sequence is TGCAGCGTTGGCCACCCCACATATCAGCCCCAGCATTTT.